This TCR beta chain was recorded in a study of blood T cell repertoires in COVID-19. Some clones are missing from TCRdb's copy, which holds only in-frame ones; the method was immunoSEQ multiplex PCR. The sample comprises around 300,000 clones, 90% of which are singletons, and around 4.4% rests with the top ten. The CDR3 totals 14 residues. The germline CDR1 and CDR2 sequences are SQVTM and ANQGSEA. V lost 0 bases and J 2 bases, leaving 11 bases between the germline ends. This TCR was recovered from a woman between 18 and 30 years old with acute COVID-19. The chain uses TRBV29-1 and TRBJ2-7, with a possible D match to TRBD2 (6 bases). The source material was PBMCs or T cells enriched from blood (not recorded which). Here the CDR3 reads CSVEEVGGPYEQYF. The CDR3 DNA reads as TGCAGCGTTGAAGAGGTCGGAGGGCCCTACGAGCAGTACTTC.